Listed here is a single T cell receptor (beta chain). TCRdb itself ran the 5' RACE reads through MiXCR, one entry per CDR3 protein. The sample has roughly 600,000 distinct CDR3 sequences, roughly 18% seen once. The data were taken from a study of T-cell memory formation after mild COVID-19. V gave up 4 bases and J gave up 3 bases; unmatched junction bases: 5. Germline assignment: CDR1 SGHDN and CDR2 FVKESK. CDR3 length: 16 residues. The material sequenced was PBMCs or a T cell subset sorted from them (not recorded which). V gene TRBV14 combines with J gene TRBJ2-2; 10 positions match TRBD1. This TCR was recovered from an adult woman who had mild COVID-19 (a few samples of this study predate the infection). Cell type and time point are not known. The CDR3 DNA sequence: TGTGCCAGCAGCCCAGGGACAGGGGAACACACCGGGGAGCTGTTTTTT. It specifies CASSPGTGEHTGELFF.